These 10 T cell receptor beta chains came from one sample sequenced in a study of cytomegalovirus exposure and HLA in healthy donors. A multiplex PCR was run with 60 Vbeta primers and 13 Jbeta primers. Repertoires were generated with immunoSEQ multiplex PCR, while TCRdb's copy carries only in-frame clones and drops some. Among about 130,000 clones listed, roughly 70% were seen once. The specimen was PBMCs. The receptors here all came from a man aged 35 to 55 in good health and CMV-seronegative.

This sequence joins TRBV6-1 and TRBJ1-5; no reliable D call. The CDR3 consists of 15 residues. Per the germline V gene, CDR1 is MNHNS and CDR2 is SASEGT. Deletions cut 8 bases from V and 10 bases from J, with 24 bases between. CDR3 coding DNA: TGTGCCAGCTCCTTTTCGGACTCAATGCCCCTTCCCCAGCATTTT. Residues: CASSFSDSMPLPQHF.

This rearrangement joins TRBV9 to TRBJ1-1, with TRBD1 as a possible D gene (5 bases). Trimming shortened V by 0 bases and J by 4 bases, and 10 bases separated the two germline ends. This CDR3 spans 14 amino acids. CDR1 and CDR2 (germline): SGDLS, YYNGEE. The CDR3 reads CASSVEAGRTEAFF. In DNA form, the CDR3 reads TGTGCCAGCAGCGTAGAGGCAGGGCGCACTGAAGCTTTCTTT. The full variable domain, completed using reference TRBV9 and TRBJ1-1, is DSGVTQTPKHLITATGQRVTLRCSPRSGDLSVYWYQQSLDQGLQFLIQYYNGEERAKGNILERFSAQQFPDLHSELNLSSLELGDSALYFCASSVEAGRTEAFFGQGTRLTVV.

This clone was seen just once. The gene calls are TRBV6-1 and TRBJ1-5; D is ambiguous. Trimming cost V 4 bases and J 6 bases, with 10 bases left between them. CDR1 and CDR2 from the germline V gene are MNHNS and SASEGT. The CDR3 has 13 amino acids. CDR3 nucleotide sequence: TGTGCCAGCAGTGGCACCTACTCTCAGCCCCAGCATTTT. Encoded protein: CASSGTYSQPQHF.

Turning to this clone: Other DNA sequences from this sample encode an identical CDR3 as well. CDR3 amino acids: CASSPGQQETQYF. The DNA of the CDR3 is TGTGCCAGCTCACCAGGGCAACAAGAGACCCAGTACTTC. The V call is TRBV18, the J call TRBJ2-5; D is uncertain. Germline-derived CDR1 and CDR2 are KGHSH and LQKENI. CDR3 length: 13 amino acids. V lost 2 bases and J lost 2, with 6 bases in between.

The chain has TRBV30 and TRBJ2-7; the match to TRBD1 covers 8 bases. This CDR3 is built from 14 residues. Germline CDR1 is GTSNPN and CDR2 is SVGIG (reference sequence). With 0 bases clipped from V and 3 bases from J, the junction kept 4 bases outside the gene matches. In DNA, the CDR3 is TGTGCCTGGAGTGTAGGACAGGGTCTCTACGAGCAGTACTTC. Its translation: CAWSVGQGLYEQYF. Full variable domain (missing parts from reference TRBV30 and TRBJ2-7): SQTIHQWPATLVQPVGSPLSLECTVEGTSNPNLYWYRQAAGRGLQLLFYSVGIGQISSEVPQNLSASRPQDRQFILSSKKLLLSDSGFYLCAWSVGQGLYEQYFGPGTRLTVT.

V usage is TRBV30 and J usage is TRBJ1-2, with a possible D match to TRBD1 (5 bases). The CDR3 covers 13 residues. Trimming cost V 0 bases and J 9 bases, with 14 bases left between them. Germline CDR1 is GTSNPN and CDR2 is SVGIG (reference sequence). CDR3 amino acids: CAWSVFQAGRYTF. CDR3 DNA sequence: TGTGCCTGGAGTGTATTTCAGGCGGGACGCTACACCTTC.

The CDR3 spells CASSPLGTGSDLQETQYF. CDR3 DNA: TGTGCCAGCAGCCCCCTTGGGACAGGGTCCGACCTCCAAGAGACCCAGTACTTC. This chain connects TRBV5-6 to TRBJ2-5; 9 nucleotides match TRBD1. Germline V gene data show CDR1 as SGHDT and CDR2 as YYEEEE. The CDR3 is 18 amino acids. Trimming took 4 bases from V and 1 from J; bases not matched to a gene: 14.

The chain combines TRBV2 with TRBJ1-4; 8 bases agree with TRBD1. J was trimmed by 3 bases and V by 5 bases; bases with no gene match: 11. Germline CDR1 and CDR2: SNHLY and FYNNEI. The CDR3 is 17 residues long. CDR3 nucleotides: TGTGCCAGCAGTCTCCGCTACCAGGACAGGGCTAATGAAAAACTGTTTTTT. Residues: CASSLRYQDRANEKLFF. Complete variable domain (other parts from reference TRBV2 and TRBJ1-4): EPEVTQTPSHQVTQMGQEVILRCVPISNHLYFYWYRQILGQKVEFLVSFYNNEISEKSEIFDDQFSVERPDGSNFTLKIRSTKLEDSAMYFCASSLRYQDRANEKLFFGSGTQLSVL.

The gene calls are TRBV7-2 and TRBJ2-7; D unclear. CDR1 is SGHTA and CDR2 is FQGNSA in the germline V gene. This CDR3 has 14 residues. Between the trimmed V and J ends, which lost 1 base and 4 bases, there was a span of 11 bases. The CDR3 DNA follows: TGTGCCAGCAGCTTAGGGCACCAGTATTACGAGCAGTACTTC. Amino acid sequence: CASSLGHQYYEQYF.

V gene TRBV18 combines with J gene TRBJ1-1; maybe TRBD1 (5 bases). Trimming removed 1 base from V and 8 bases from J, with 11 bases in between. Per germline, CDR1 KGHSH and CDR2 LQKENI. This CDR3 spans 13 amino acids. CDR3 bases: TGTGCCAGCTCACCACTTCGGGGGGGGGAAGCTTTCTTT. Its translation: CASSPLRGGEAFF.